The 32 T cell receptor beta chains reported below all come from one sample, sequenced in a study of shared clonotypes between healthy human individuals. Assay: immunoSEQ multiplex PCR; the TCRdb copy retains only in-frame clones and omits some. Of roughly 1.4 million clones listed, 97% to 99% were seen once; the top ten hold roughly 0.36%. Sequencing was performed on naive CD4+ T cells sorted from blood. Subset in this sample: CD45RA+ positively selected. Receptors were obtained from a man younger than 45 in good health.

As concerns this clone: This specimen includes other DNA sequences encoding the same CDR3. The chain couples TRBV5-1 to TRBJ2-1; possible D gene TRBD1, 5 bases. Germline loops: CDR1 SGHRS, CDR2 YFSETQ. Deletions cut 4 bases from V and 1 base from J, with 6 bases between. The CDR3 covers 13 residues. The CDR3 sequence: CASSTGSYNEQFF. DNA of the CDR3: TGCGCCAGCAGCACAGGTTCCTACAATGAGCAGTTCTTC.

This clone was observed a single time. The rearrangement uses TRBV7-2 and TRBJ2-7, with no clear D. This CDR3 has 15 amino acids. V shed 1 base and J shed 6 bases, with 16 bases lying between them. The V gene's germline CDR1 is SGHTA and CDR2 FQGNSA. CDR3 DNA: TGTGCCAGCAGCTTAGAGGGATTTGTATCGGGCGAGCAGTACTTC. This codes for CASSLEGFVSGEQYF.

The V and J genes are TRBV5-1 and TRBJ1-1, with 10 positions matching TRBD1. Trimming cost V 3 bases and J 4 bases; bases outside gene matches: 9. The germline CDR1 and CDR2 sequences are SGHRS and YFSETQ. The CDR3 totals 16 residues. In DNA, the CDR3 is TGCGCCAGCAGCTCCGGGACAGGGGTTGGTAGCACTGAAGCTTTCTTT. It is translated as CASSSGTGVGSTEAFF.

This chain uses TRBV18 with TRBJ1-2, with D perhaps TRBD1 (5 bases). The V end lost 3 bases, the J end lost 2 bases, and 10 bases lay between the germline ends. This CDR3 region has 14 residues. In germline, CDR1 is KGHSH, CDR2 LQKENI. Written as DNA, the CDR3 is TGTGCCAGCTCACCCTTGGAGGGGAACTATGGCTACACCTTC. Translation gives CASSPLEGNYGYTF.

V usage is TRBV7-8 and J usage is TRBJ2-7, with TRBD2 matching over 13 bases. The V gene end was trimmed by 3 bases and the J gene end by 5 bases; junction bases not matched to a gene: 19. CDR1 and CDR2 from the germline V gene are SGHVS and FQNEAQ. The length of the CDR3 is 20 residues. The CDR3 DNA is TGTGCCAGCAGCTTCCCCGCGCCTGGACTAGCGGGAGTAGTCCCCCACGAGCAGTACTTC. Its translation is CASSFPAPGLAGVVPHEQYF.

On this clone itself: Other DNA sequences within the sample encode an identical CDR3. The V gene is TRBV5-1, the J gene TRBJ2-5; D remains unclear. V lost 0 bases and J lost 4, with 7 bases in between. CDR3 size: 13 residues. Germline CDR1 reads SGHRS; CDR2 reads YFSETQ. The CDR3 is CASSLAGGETQYF. CDR3 sequence (DNA): TGCGCCAGCAGCTTGGCAGGTGGAGAGACCCAGTACTTC.

V usage is TRBV7-2 and J usage is TRBJ1-5, with 8 bases lining up with TRBD1. The ends lost 5 bases at V and 3 bases at J; junction bases unmatched: 9. The CDR3 totals 16 residues. Germline-derived CDR1 and CDR2 are SGHTA and FQGNSA. CDR3 region: CASSAKGQVLNQPQHF. Here the CDR3 DNA reads TGTGCCAGCAGCGCCAAGGGACAGGTACTCAATCAGCCCCAGCATTTT.

This rearrangement joins TRBV28 to TRBJ2-6, with no clear D. Trimming shortened V by 2 bases and J by 2 bases, and 7 bases separated the two germline ends. Germline CDR1 MDHEN, CDR2 SYDVKM. The CDR3 length is 15 residues. CDR3 amino acids: CASSLIGTGANVLTF. In nucleotides, the CDR3 is TGTGCCAGCAGTTTAATAGGAACTGGGGCCAACGTCCTGACTTTC.

This sequence joins TRBV9 and TRBJ2-7; 11 bases are shared with TRBD2. The V gene end was trimmed by 2 bases and the J gene end by 2 bases; junction bases not matched to a gene: 9. Germline V gives CDR1 SGDLS, CDR2 YYNGEE. This CDR3 has 17 amino acids. The CDR3 is CASSVFPGTSGTYEQYF. The CDR3 coding sequence is TGTGCCAGCAGCGTCTTCCCCGGGACTAGCGGAACCTACGAGCAGTACTTC.

The V and J genes are TRBV29-1 and TRBJ2-3; D perhaps matches TRBD2 (6 bases). Germline-derived CDR1 and CDR2 are SQVTM and ANQGSEA. The CDR3 extends over 12 amino acids. V lost 1 base and J 7 bases, leaving 9 bases between the germline ends. The CDR3 sequence is CSVEGAGYTQYF. The CDR3 coding sequence is TGCAGCGTTGAAGGGGCGGGGTATACGCAGTATTTT.

The genes are TRBV21-1 and TRBJ2-7; TRBD2 is the table's D call and was not checked against the DNA. TRBV21-1 is a listed pseudogene. The CDR3 loop spans 17 amino acids. This CDR3 is CASSKGERGKTSAEQYF. The CDR3 coding sequence is TGTGCCAGCAGCAAAGGTGAAAGGGGCAAAACTAGCGCCGAGCAGTACTTC.

V is TRBV28 and J is TRBJ2-1; D perhaps matches TRBD2 (6 bases). Germline values: CDR1 MDHEN, CDR2 SYDVKM. This CDR3 is 16 amino acids long. V was pared by 1 base and J by 8 bases, with 18 bases between. The CDR3 loop is CASSLFGAGKRDEQFF. The CDR3 bases are TGTGCCAGCAGTTTATTTGGGGCGGGAAAGAGGGATGAGCAGTTCTTC.

On this clone: The DNA is left out, because the CDR3 cannot be placed on it with certainty; the CDR3 is given as TCRdb lists it. J is TRBJ2-7 and V is TRBV6-5. The CDR3 spans 16 residues, counting both ends. Per germline, CDR1 MNHEY and CDR2 SVGAGI. CDR3 amino acids: CASSYSTFGALKEQYF.

The V gene is TRBV11-2, the J gene TRBJ2-2, with 7 positions matching TRBD2. V dropped 2 bases and J dropped 0; count of bases not matched to a gene: 0. This CDR3 is built from 15 residues. Per the germline V gene, CDR1 is SGHAT and CDR2 is FQNNGV. CDR3 loop: CASSLSGTNTGELFF. DNA of the CDR3: TGTGCCAGCAGCTTAAGCGGGACGAACACCGGGGAGCTGTTTTTT.

This rearrangement joins TRBV28 to TRBJ2-2; D is uncertain. The germline V and J ends were trimmed by 5 bases and 6 bases, with 10 bases remaining between them. Germline CDR1 is MDHEN and CDR2 is SYDVKM. This CDR3 has 13 residues. The CDR3 DNA reads as TGTGCCAGCAGTCGACCCAGAGCCGGGGAGCTGTTTTTT. This sequence encodes CASSRPRAGELFF. Full variable domain (remainder filled in from reference TRBV28 and TRBJ2-2): DVKVTQSSRYLVKRTGEKVFLECVQDMDHENMFWYRQDPGLGLRLIYFSYDVKMKEKGDIPEGYSVSREKKERFSLILESASTNQTSMYLCASSRPRAGELFFGEGSRLTVL.

The chain employs TRBV14 and TRBJ2-7, with D tentatively TRBD1 (6 bases). From germline, CDR1 is SGHDN and CDR2 FVKESK. The CDR3 has 13 residues. The V end was cut by 3 bases, the J end by 3 bases, with 9 bases between. Written as DNA, the CDR3 is TGTGCCAGCAGCCACGTGGACAGCTACGAGCAGTACTTC. Translating it yields CASSHVDSYEQYF.

The chain couples TRBV18 to TRBJ2-7; D may be TRBD1 (6 bases). From germline, CDR1 is KGHSH and CDR2 LQKENI. The CDR3 is 14 residues long. Trimming cost V 3 bases and J 2 bases, with 11 bases left between them. CDR3 DNA: TGTGCCAGCTCACCGGGGGCTAGCCCCTACGAGCAGTACTTC. This codes for CASSPGASPYEQYF.

V gene TRBV6-4 combines with J gene TRBJ1-5; unclear D gene. CDR3 length: 15 residues. V was clipped by 2 bases and J by 4 bases, with 12 bases between them. Germline V CDR1 and CDR2: MRHNA, SNTAGT. The CDR3 coding sequence is TGTGCCAGCAGTGACGGGAGGGAATGGAATCAGCCCCAGCATTTT. Translation: CASSDGREWNQPQHF.

This clone appeared once. This chain joins TRBV27 and TRBJ2-3; TRBD1 matches 9 bases. Germline CDR1 and CDR2: MNHEY and SMNVEV (reference sequence). The CDR3 is 16 residues long. V lost 5 bases and J lost 7; bases outside the gene matches: 13. The CDR3 reads CASSPQSGTGTNTQYF. CDR3 coding DNA: TGTGCCAGCAGTCCCCAGTCGGGGACAGGGACAAATACGCAGTATTTT.

The chain uses TRBV4-1 and TRBJ1-5; 9 bases agree with TRBD1. The CDR3 consists of 18 residues. The germline V gene has CDR1 MGHRA and CDR2 YSYEKL. The trim removed 0 bases at V and 2 bases at J, leaving 8 bases unmatched. CDR3 in DNA: TGCGCCAGCAGCCAAGACCCGGGACAGGGACTAGGCAATCAGCCCCAGCATTTT. This gives the protein CASSQDPGQGLGNQPQHF.

J is TRBJ1-1 and V is TRBV6-5; D remains ambiguous. The length of the CDR3 is 15 residues. V lost 0 bases, J lost 0 bases, and 8 bases lay in between. Germline CDR1 reads MNHEY; CDR2 reads SVGAGI. The CDR3 sequence is CASSYSRLMNTEAFF. CDR3 nucleotides: TGTGCCAGCAGTTACTCACGACTCATGAACACTGAAGCTTTCTTT.

The rearrangement links TRBV7-9 to TRBJ2-7; D is possibly TRBD1 (5 bases). The germline V gene encodes CDR1 SEHNR and CDR2 FQNEAQ (reference sequence). This CDR3 has 13 amino acids. With 3 bases removed from V and 3 bases from J, the gap between germline ends came to 9 bases. The CDR3, as DNA: TGTGCCAGCAGCTTCAAGGACAACTACGAGCAGTACTTC. Protein: CASSFKDNYEQYF.

V and J are TRBV21-1 and TRBJ1-2; the DNA was not compared with TRBD1, the D call given in the table. TRBV21-1 is given as a pseudogene. The CDR3 sequence is 17 residues long. This chain's CDR3 is CASSKNRDSITNYGYTF. In DNA form, the CDR3 reads TGTGCCAGCAGCAAGAACAGGGATTCTATTACTAACTATGGCTACACCTTC.

This rearrangement joins TRBV27 to TRBJ2-7; no clear D. V lost 5 bases and J lost 8, with 16 bases in between. CDR1 MNHEY and CDR2 SMNVEV come from the germline V gene (reference sequence). The CDR3 is 13 residues long. The DNA for the CDR3 is TGTGCCAGCAGTCCCCCTTTGGCGCTAAAGCAGTACTTC. This codes for CASSPPLALKQYF.

The gene calls are TRBV18 and TRBJ2-1, with D possibly matching TRBD2 (5 bases). This CDR3 has 18 amino acids. V was trimmed by 1 base and J by 2 bases, leaving 18 bases between them. Germline V gene data show CDR1 as KGHSH and CDR2 as LQKENI. CDR3 in DNA: TGTGCCAGCTCACCACTCCTTTCGGATTCTAGCACCTACAATGAGCAGTTCTTC. This translates into CASSPLLSDSSTYNEQFF.

The V gene is TRBV25-1, the J gene TRBJ1-2; tentatively, D is TRBD1 (5 bases). The germline gives CDR1 MGHDK, CDR2 SYGVNS. The CDR3 runs 14 residues. The V and J ends lost 7 bases and 3 bases respectively, with 15 bases between them. The CDR3 region is CASIPDGDYYGYTF. The CDR3 bases are TGTGCCAGCATCCCCGACGGGGACTACTATGGCTACACCTTC.

The rearrangement uses TRBV9 and TRBJ1-2; D unclear. V was clipped by 0 bases and J by 4 bases, with 13 bases between them. Germline CDR1 SGDLS, CDR2 YYNGEE. The CDR3 spans 15 residues. The CDR3 DNA reads as TGTGCCAGCAGCGTAGGGGCGGAGGGTCTCTATGGCTACACCTTC. This sequence encodes CASSVGAEGLYGYTF. The full variable domain, rest sourced from reference TRBV9 and TRBJ1-2, is DSGVTQTPKHLITATGQRVTLRCSPRSGDLSVYWYQQSLDQGLQFLIQYYNGEERAKGNILERFSAQQFPDLHSELNLSSLELGDSALYFCASSVGAEGLYGYTFGSGTRLTVV.

This clone has more than one count but fewer than ten. The V call is TRBV19, the J call TRBJ2-7; 9 bases line up with TRBD1. J gave up 3 bases and V 4 bases, and 4 bases lay outside the gene matches. The CDR3 runs 14 residues. CDR1 is LNHDA, CDR2 SQIVND, per germline (reference sequence). The CDR3 reads CASSTRDRVYEQYF. The CDR3 DNA sequence: TGTGCCAGTAGTACCCGGGACAGGGTCTACGAGCAGTACTTC.

This chain connects TRBV29-1 to TRBJ2-7; 10 nucleotides align to TRBD2. The CDR3 has 11 residues. V lost 4 bases, J lost 12 bases, and 6 bases stayed unmatched. Germline V gives CDR1 SQVTM, CDR2 ANQGSEA. The CDR3 coding sequence is TGCAGCGTTGGGCTAGCGGGAGTGGCGTACTTC. This translates into CSVGLAGVAYF.

This chain links TRBV27 with TRBJ2-2; D uncertain. The length of the CDR3 is 13 residues. CDR1 and CDR2 from the germline V gene are MNHEY and SMNVEV (reference sequence). V was trimmed by 6 bases and J by 3 bases, leaving 8 bases between them. In DNA, the CDR3 is TGTGCCAGCAGCCTTTTCCACACCGGGGAGCTGTTTTTT. Its protein is CASSLFHTGELFF.

The chain links TRBV5-6 to TRBJ1-4; D call uncertain. Germline CDR1 reads SGHDT; CDR2 reads YYEEEE. Trimming left V 1 base short and J 8 bases short, with 12 bases between. The CDR3 runs to 14 residues. The CDR3 DNA follows: TGTGCCAGCAGCTTGATGGCGGCGGGAGAAAAACTGTTTTTT. This sequence encodes CASSLMAAGEKLFF.

The chain couples TRBV10-3 to TRBJ2-1, with D perhaps matching TRBD1 (6 bases). Trimming shortened V by 6 bases and J by 3 bases, and 12 bases separated the two germline ends. Germline values: CDR1 ENHRY, CDR2 SYGVKD. The CDR3 is 14 residues long. The CDR3 sequence: CAISRDTHYNEQFF. CDR3 DNA sequence: TGTGCCATCAGCAGGGACACTCACTACAATGAGCAGTTCTTC.